This T cell receptor beta chain was captured in a study of beta chain features in type 1 diabetes. Remarks on this clone: Its target is not known.

General study results and limits: Shorter templates might be favored by PCR, and equally so in patients and in controls. It was among patients, rather than healthy donors, that naive, central memory and Treg TCRB repertoires appeared more similar.

V was pared by 2 bases and J by 5 bases, with 10 bases of the junction left unmatched. This CDR3 contains 16 residues. Looked up from germline, CDR1 is SGHRS and CDR2 is YFSETQ. Sorting gave populations that all exceeded 98% purity. The entirety of the isolated RNA underwent reverse transcription, so expressed TCRB transcripts were sequenced. The study sequenced naive, central memory and regulatory T cell samples to an average of about 3.9 million reads. Only in-frame clones appear in the TCRdb table, and some are missing; sequencing was by immunoSEQ multiplex PCR. Here the sample spans under 200,000 clones, 7.5% to 10% being singletons.

The specimen sequenced was central memory CD4+ T cells from blood. V usage is TRBV5-1 and J usage is TRBJ2-1; 7 bases align to TRBD2. The TCR comes from a man between 18 and 35 years old in good health. This CDR3 reads CASSLTPGLGNNEQFF. The CDR3 DNA sequence: TGCGCCAGCAGCTTAACTCCCGGACTAGGCAACAATGAGCAGTTCTTC.